Below, one TCR beta chain is given with its context. A junction boundary mismatches the germline segment, possibly from a read error. In the PCR, 60 Vbeta and 13 Jbeta primers were used. Data came from immunoSEQ multiplex PCR; TCRdb stores just in-frame clones and leaves some out. The top ten clones hold around 6.6% of a sample with around 150,000 clones, around 79% of them seen once. This sample is drawn from a study of cytomegalovirus exposure and HLA in healthy donors. Sequenced input: PBMCs. This TCR was sampled from a man aged 50-60 years in good health and CMV-seropositive.

The CDR3, as DNA: TGTGCTAGCAGCTTAGAAATCCGGGACGAAGGGAGGTATGGCTACACCTTC. Protein product: CASSLEIRDEGRYGYTF. The chain couples TRBV7-7 to TRBJ1-2, with D possibly TRBD1 on 5 matching bases. The CDR3 length is 17 residues. Germline lookup yields CDR1 SSHAT and CDR2 FNYEAQ (reference sequence).